This T cell receptor beta chain was sequenced during a study of monozygotic twins with inflammatory bowel disease. In the case of this clonotype: Its antigen remains unknown.

Germline V CDR1 and CDR2: MNHNS, SASEGT. This CDR3 has 14 residues. Study outcomes and limitations: Patient repertoires may carry noise from differing immunosuppressive treatments. The authors could not tell different T cell subtypes apart.

TCRdb re-analyzed the 5' RACE reads; it lists each CDR3 protein once, without DNA. The sample includes fewer than 450,000 distinct CDR3 sequences. This TCR was recovered from a human donor with ulcerative colitis or Crohn's disease, or a healthy co-twin of an affected twin (not recorded which). The specimen sequenced was blood. V gene TRBV6-1 combines with J gene TRBJ2-7; TCRdb calls TRBD1, which cannot be checked without DNA. The CDR3 here is CASSAGQIFYEQYF.